This T cell receptor beta chain was sequenced for a study of human T cells and chemical hapten exposure listed by TCRdb under 2021. Study-wide context: For sensitization, 2% DPC in acetone was applied to a 2 cm by 2 cm area of upper inner arm skin. Patients additionally received weekly therapeutic DPC doses to the scalp throughout the roughly 23-week study period. The libraries were sequenced as a pool, and the TCR yield per sample differed mostly because of small variations in library volumes within the pool. Alopecia areata with under or over 50% scalp involvement, alopecia totalis and alopecia universalis were represented in the patient cohort, which was mostly female. Blood was sampled from patients pre-sensitization (week 0) and at 2, 6 and about 24 weeks after DPC sensitization. Blood for TCR sequencing was provided by twenty-nine alopecia patients at one to four time points (pre-sensitization, 2, 6 and 24 weeks). The study tracked peripheral blood TCR repertoire changes in vivo during primary and secondary sensitization to the hapten diphenylcyclopropenone (DPC) in alopecia patients. Patch testing was done on the upper back using Finn chambers containing 0.01% DPC, and results were scored after 6 days according to International Contact Dermatitis Research Group standards.

Beyond this particular receptor, the publication reports: Repeated subsampling changed both the strength of the expansion versus patch-test correlation and the threshold at which the correlation became significant. Alopecia, a presumed autoimmune disease, was present in all patients, so the immune response of the patients might differ from that of healthy individuals. Compared with pre-sensitization or healthy control sets, expanded TCRs formed significantly more large CDR3 similarity clusters, which is consistent with antigen-driven responses. No change with DPC sensitization was found in the number of TCRs above 1 in 1000 frequency, and no evidence of global repertoire structure alterations was found. The number of PT1 expanded TCRs positively correlated with patch test score, significant at thresholds 8, 16 and 32 but not 4.

The germline V gene gives CDR1 as SGHVS and CDR2 as FQNEAQ. The CDR3 sequence holds 16 residues, the cysteine and phenylalanine included. Only CDR3 DNA remains: 48 bases, in frame from the first base. The junction shows trimming of 1 base on V and 4 bases on J, plus 14 bases between the germline ends. Library construction relied on RACE. Reads for this sample came from a NextSeq 500. During library preparation, unique molecular identifiers were attached to individual cDNA molecules so that TCRs could be counted in a quantitative, reproducible way. From each blood RNA sample, both TCR alpha and TCR beta chains were sequenced. In the original analysis: A median of around 100,000 TCRs per sample was observed, with a range of roughly 20,000 to 750,000. The Decombinator software suite was used to annotate V, J and CDR3 in the TCR reads. Every sample was subsampled to the same number of TCRs (28,000) for the PS versus PT1 abundance plots. TCRs were defined as expanded if absent before sensitization and observed at least eight times at the 2-week time point. TCRdb passed the public sequencing reads through fastp at Q25 and MiXCR, retaining productive beta sequences. All rows with the same CDR3 protein become a single entry with the most common DNA and genes. For this entry, the V and J calls and clone size follow TCRdb and not the study's own pipeline. Present in this sample are around 330,000 distinct CDR3 sequences, around 5% of which were seen just once. The biggest ten clones account for more than 8% of the sample.

Interpreted using the paper, the time point label stands for: pre-sensitization, week 0. This sample's treatment or condition label indicates: therapeutic diphenylcyclopropenone sensitization with weekly scalp DPC. Blood at each patch-test visit was drawn before the patch test was applied. Patients were eligible if aged 18 to 70, diagnosed with alopecia and judged suitable for DPC therapy, and pregnant patients were excluded. Total RNA was isolated from unfractionated whole blood collected in Tempus Blood RNA tubes. This clonotype occurred many times. Its recognized antigen is unknown. Base qualities are missing; no much larger clone stands one base away.

The sequence was obtained from a young woman with alopecia areata. Some clones in this sample may be carry-over from other donors' samples. The source material was whole blood, sampled in connection with sensitization to the hapten diphenylcyclopropenone (DPC). The rearrangement combines TRBV7-8 with TRBJ2-1; no D gene is confidently identified. For the CDR3, the sequence is CASSLDRLRAYNEQFF. The bases read TGTGCCAGCAGCTTAGATCGCCTACGGGCATACAATGAGCAGTTCTTC.